The subject of this entry is one T cell receptor (beta chain). Its specific antigen is unknown. A commercial ELISA kit detecting HCMV-specific IgG in serum was used to determine HCMV serostatus. Ficoll density gradient centrifugation was used to isolate peripheral blood mononuclear cells from blood. This sample is drawn from a study of T cells expressing NK-cell markers (dated by TCRdb to 2018 to 2021). Study-wide context: Three sorted T-cell subsets (CD3+CD56+NKG2C+, CD3+CD56+NKG2C- and CD3+CD56-NKG2C+) from 7 to 9 donors had their TCR beta-chain repertoires profiled. Seven of the eight sequenced donors were HCMV-seropositive and one was HCMV-seronegative. The eight sequenced donors were randomly selected healthy volunteers, three men and five women. Sequencing of the libraries produced 2 x 150 bp reads on Illumina HiSeq 2000/2500, MiSeq or NextSeq. The study at large found these results: Those dominant clonotypes were again the most abundant among CD3+CD56-NKG2C+ cells in a handful of donors, at roughly 28.3-65%. In roughly six donors, the dominant CD3+CD56+NKG2C+ clonotypes ranked among the top 10 CD8+ clonotypes, making up 1.0-7.0% of CD8+ T cells. Whether the expanded NKG2C-expressing T cell clones were specific for HCMV antigens was left unclear.

The CDR3 holds 15 amino acids from the cysteine to the phenylalanine. The DNA is not on file. As encoded in the germline V gene, CDR1 is SQVTM while CDR2 is ANQGSEA. The sequencer was an Illumina HiSeq 2000. The TCR beta cDNA libraries were made using 5'RACE template switching, a step that added both a universal primer site and unique molecular identifiers. Priming for cDNA synthesis came from the TCR beta constant segment, and two successive PCR amplification steps followed. The study's processing was this. Reads were demultiplexed and grouped by UMI with MIGEC, and clonotypes were assembled and quantified with MiTCR. To exclude erroneous sequences, any TCR cDNA sequence not supported by at least two reads was discarded. The tcR package was used for downstream repertoire analysis, with clonotypes matched between fractions based on CDR3 nucleotide sequence plus V segment. Antigen specificity was annotated against VDJdb with VDJmatch, allowing one amino acid substitution in CDR3. Reprocessed by TCRdb, the reads give a single entry per CDR3 protein sequence, without DNA. V and J calls and clone size were set by TCRdb, not the authors. The record for this sample contains some 500,000 distinct CDR3 sequences. Roughly 1.4% of the sample is taken by the ten largest.

Sequenced: blood T cells: a sorted CD56 or NKG2C T cell subset, CD4+ or CD8+ T cells, or bulk PBMC T cells (not recorded which). This chain joins TRBV29-1 to TRBJ2-1; TCRdb indicates TRBD2, and absent DNA this call remains unverified. The receptor was derived from a woman aged 50 to 60 in good health. Donor details come from another sample of the same person, matched by shared clones. CDR3 reads: CSVETGLSLRNEQFF.